A single sample is the source of the 23 T cell receptor beta chains below, sequenced in a study of blood T cell repertoires in COVID-19. Generated by immunoSEQ multiplex PCR, the TCRdb table keeps only in-frame clones and is missing some. The data show hundreds of thousands of clones, around 89% seen once. The sequenced sample was peripheral blood. These receptors came from a woman aged 45-65 years with COVID-19, enrolled during active disease.

This chain uses TRBV11-2 with TRBJ2-7; D is uncertain. Germline CDR1 SGHAT, CDR2 FQNNGV. This CDR3 has 13 residues. V was clipped by 1 base and J by 6 bases, with 10 bases between them. The CDR3 nucleotides read TGTGCCAGCAGCTTAGTGCGGCCCTCCGAGCAGTACTTC. Protein product: CASSLVRPSEQYF.

The V call is TRBV2, the J call TRBJ1-2; the D is unclear. Per the germline V gene, CDR1 is SNHLY and CDR2 is FYNNEI. V was pared by 0 bases and J by 7 bases, with 9 bases between. The CDR3 runs 13 residues. The chain's CDR3 is CASSEALTVGYTF. Written as DNA, the CDR3 is TGTGCCAGCAGTGAAGCGTTAACAGTTGGCTACACCTTC.

The chain joins TRBV12-3 or TRBV12-4 to TRBJ2-5; D not certain. V lost 4 bases and J 10 bases, leaving 10 bases between the germline ends. The CDR3 length is 11 residues. The CDR3 region is CASSSDIDQYF. CDR3 nucleotide sequence: TGTGCCAGCAGTTCCGACATTGACCAGTACTTC.

The genes are TRBV9 and TRBJ1-4, with D perhaps TRBD1 (6 bases). V was pared by 3 bases and J by 6 bases, with 15 bases between. CDR3 length: 15 amino acids. Germline CDR1 and CDR2: SGDLS and YYNGEE. CDR3 nucleotides: TGTGCCAGCAGCGGACTCGGGGGGCTGGATGAAAAACTGTTTTTT. Its protein is CASSGLGGLDEKLFF.

The rearrangement joins TRBV5-3 to TRBJ2-1, with 8 nucleotides matching TRBD2. TRBV5-3 is designated an ORF whose function remains uncertain. J gave up 7 bases and V 2 bases, and 11 bases lay outside the gene matches. This CDR3 region has 16 residues. The DNA of the CDR3 is TGTGCCAGAAGCTTTCCCGGGGGGGCCGTCGGTAATGAGCAGTTCTTC. Encoded protein: CARSFPGGAVGNEQFF.

The V gene is TRBV5-6, the J gene TRBJ1-1; D possibly corresponds to TRBD1 (5 bases). The CDR3 contains 17 residues. Germline CDR1 and CDR2: SGHDT and YYEEEE. The V end lost 3 bases, the J end lost 4 bases, and 22 bases lay between the germline ends. DNA for the CDR3: TGTGCCAGCAGCTCCACATTCGCTCAGGGAAGAGGCACTGAAGCTTTCTTT. Translating gives CASSSTFAQGRGTEAFF.

The rearrangement links TRBV6-1 to TRBJ1-2; perhaps TRBD1 as D (5 bases). Germline V gene sequence: CDR1 MNHNS, CDR2 SASEGT. CDR3 length: 14 amino acids. Trimming removed 0 bases at V and 4 bases at J, with 9 bases between. The CDR3 coding sequence is TGTGCCAGCAGTGAAGCAAGACAGAGCTATGGCTACACCTTC. Translating gives CASSEARQSYGYTF.

The genes are TRBV6-8 and TRBJ1-6; D is uncertain. Germline lookup yields CDR1 MNHGY and CDR2 SAAAGT. V gave up 2 bases and J gave up 8 bases, with 25 bases separating them. CDR3 length: 19 amino acids. The CDR3 region is CASSYPSGPMVPPHSPLHF. The CDR3 nucleotides are TGTGCCAGCAGTTACCCCTCGGGTCCCATGGTGCCACCCCATTCACCCCTCCACTTT.

The chain employs TRBV7-9 and TRBJ1-4, with TRBD1 identical over 8 bases. Germline V gives CDR1 SEHNR, CDR2 FQNEAQ (reference sequence). The CDR3 loop spans 16 amino acids. V shed 6 bases and J 4 bases; nucleotides not matched to a gene: 10. The CDR3 DNA reads as TGTGCCAGCAGACTCCTGGGAGGACAGGGTAATGAAAAACTGTTTTTT. Translated: CASRLLGGQGNEKLFF.

V and J are TRBV2 and TRBJ2-1; 10 bases line up with TRBD1. The CDR3 is 15 amino acids. CDR1 is SNHLY and CDR2 is FYNNEI in the germline V gene. The ends lost 0 bases at V and 9 bases at J; junction bases unmatched: 5. CDR3 amino acids: CASSEAWDRGGEQFF. The CDR3 DNA reads TGTGCCAGCAGTGAAGCGTGGGACAGGGGTGGTGAGCAGTTCTTC.

The chain links TRBV5-1 to TRBJ1-1; a possible D gene is TRBD1 (5 bases). Looked up from germline, CDR1 is SGHRS and CDR2 is YFSETQ. CDR3 length equals 13 residues. The germline V and J ends were trimmed by 0 bases and 4 bases, with 7 bases remaining between them. The CDR3 reads CASSLVRGTEAFF. The CDR3 bases are TGCGCCAGCAGCTTGGTTAGGGGCACTGAAGCTTTCTTT.

CDR3 loop: CSASPGQGWNTEAFF. In DNA, the CDR3 is TGCAGTGCTAGTCCGGGACAGGGGTGGAACACTGAAGCTTTCTTT. The gene calls are TRBV20-1 and TRBJ1-1, with 10 bases aligning to TRBD1. V was clipped by 3 bases and J by 1 base; unmatched bases: 5. CDR3 length equals 15 residues. Germline CDR1 DFQATT, CDR2 SNEGSKA (reference sequence).

The gene calls are TRBV16 and TRBJ1-1; 7 bases are shared with TRBD1. V dropped 4 bases and J dropped 3; count of bases not matched to a gene: 5. The CDR3 runs 14 residues. Germline assignment: CDR1 KGHSY and CDR2 FQNENV. The CDR3 coding sequence is TGTGCCAGCAGCCCGAGGACAGGATACACTGAAGCTTTCTTT. Protein sequence: CASSPRTGYTEAFF.

The rearrangement links TRBV6-1 to TRBJ2-1, with TRBD2 identical over 14 bases. Germline V gene data show CDR1 as MNHNS and CDR2 as SASEGT. The CDR3 contains 20 residues. V trimming: 3 bases; J trimming: 7 bases; junction bases outside the gene matches: 17. CDR3 amino acids: CASSDIYSATSGGGKNEQFF. CDR3 sequence (DNA): TGTGCCAGCAGTGATATCTACTCGGCGACTAGCGGGGGGGGCAAGAATGAGCAGTTCTTC.

The chain joins TRBV4-1 to TRBJ2-1; TRBD2 is a possible D gene (5 bases). V lost 1 base and J 12 bases, leaving 19 bases between the germline ends. The CDR3 is made up of 15 amino acids. CDR1 and CDR2 (germline): MGHRA, YSYEKL. The chain's CDR3 is CASSQGGPGTMGQFF. The CDR3 coding sequence is TGCGCCAGCAGCCAAGGAGGGCCGGGCACAATGGGGCAGTTCTTC.

The V gene is TRBV25-1, the J gene TRBJ2-7; 9 bases match TRBD1. The V gene end was trimmed by 3 bases and the J gene end by 3 bases; junction bases not matched to a gene: 3. The CDR3 has 14 residues. Germline V gene lookup returns CDR1 MGHDK and CDR2 SYGVNS. The CDR3 spells CASSDGTGRYEQYF. CDR3 DNA: TGTGCCAGCAGTGACGGGACAGGGCGCTACGAGCAGTACTTC.

This chain links TRBV11-2 with TRBJ1-4, with 7 bases that match TRBD1. With 4 bases clipped from V and 2 bases from J, the junction kept 13 bases outside the gene matches. The CDR3 has 18 residues. Germline CDR1 and CDR2: SGHAT and FQNNGV. The CDR3 nucleotides read TGTGCCAGCAGCTCCCTAAAAAGGGGGCGAGGGACTAATGAAAAACTGTTTTTT. Amino acids: CASSSLKRGRGTNEKLFF.

The CDR3 sequence is CASSVQTGDYGYTF. The CDR3, as DNA: TGTGCCAGCAGCGTTCAGACAGGGGACTATGGCTACACCTTC. The rearrangement links TRBV9 to TRBJ1-2; 8 nucleotides match TRBD1. The V gene end was trimmed by 2 bases and the J gene end by 3 bases; junction bases not matched to a gene: 3. CDR3 length equals 14 residues. In germline, CDR1 is SGDLS, CDR2 YYNGEE.

Written as DNA, the CDR3 is TGTGCCAGTAGTATGAACAGAGGGAGCAATCAGCCCCAGCATTTT. Protein sequence: CASSMNRGSNQPQHF. The chain links TRBV19 to TRBJ1-5; no firm D call. This CDR3 is built from 15 residues. CDR1 is LNHDA and CDR2 is SQIVND in the germline V gene (reference sequence). V lost 3 bases and J lost 1, with 10 bases in between.

The V call is TRBV6-5, the J call TRBJ1-5, with D uncertain. The length of the CDR3 is 13 residues. Trimming pared 10 bases from V and 4 bases from J, leaving 14 bases between. The V gene's germline CDR1 is MNHEY and CDR2 SVGAGI. The CDR3 region is CATTDLLNQPQHF. CDR3 coding DNA: TGTGCCACCACAGATCTGCTTAATCAGCCCCAGCATTTT.

V is TRBV5-5 and J is TRBJ1-5; D might be TRBD1 (6 bases). V was cut by 0 bases and J by 4 bases, with 8 bases left in between. The CDR3 is 14 residues long. CDR1 and CDR2 (germline): SGHKS, YYEKEE (reference sequence). In DNA form, the CDR3 reads TGTGCCAGCAGCTTGGATACAGGGAATCAGCCCCAGCATTTT. Amino acid sequence: CASSLDTGNQPQHF.

The chain has TRBV23-1 and TRBJ2-3; TRBD2 matches at 7 bases. TRBV23-1 is marked as an open reading frame, function uncertain. V shed 7 bases, J shed 4 bases, and the junction held 11 bases outside the gene matches. CDR3 length: 15 amino acids. The CDR3 nucleotides read TGCGCCAGCACCGCCGCCGGGGGGTTGGCAGATACGCAGTATTTT. Translating it yields CASTAAGGLADTQYF.

This clone has just a few counts. V is TRBV6-2 or TRBV6-3 and J is TRBJ1-2, with D perhaps TRBD1 (5 bases). The V and J ends lost 6 bases and 6 bases respectively, with 17 bases between them. The CDR3 runs 14 residues. Germline V lookup: CDR1 MNHEY, CDR2 SVGEGT. The CDR3 loop is CASSSLGQGNGYTF. For the CDR3, the DNA is TGTGCCAGCAGCTCCCTAGGGCAGGGTAATGGCTACACCTTC.